The clone carrying this T cell receptor (beta chain) was detected a few times. Its matching antigen is unknown. The sample contains more than one DNA sequence encoding this CDR3. This specimen belongs to a study of beta chain features in type 1 diabetes. cDNA synthesis used the whole RNA isolate, giving expressed TCRB sequences. Sequencing was performed with immunoSEQ multiplex PCR; in TCRdb, only in-frame clones are kept and a portion is missing. This table holds some 150,000 clones, 13% found once. In all sorted populations, purity surpassed 95%. Germline V gene data show CDR1 as SGHNT and CDR2 as YYREEE (reference sequence). This CDR3 has 15 residues. Germline trimming cut 0 bases from V and 3 bases from J; bases unmatched to any gene: 4. General study results and limits: All four CD4+ subsets of Type 1 diabetes patients contained TCRB CDR3s that were moderately but significantly shorter.

Sequencing used central memory CD4+ T cells from blood. This receptor was taken from a man between 18 and 29 years old with type 1 diabetes. The chain joins TRBV5-4 to TRBJ2-5; 8 nucleotides match TRBD2. CDR3 in amino acids: CASSLAGTRKETQYF. The CDR3 DNA is TGTGCCAGCAGCTTGGCCGGGACTAGGAAAGAGACCCAGTACTTC.